Given below is one T cell receptor (beta chain) in context. This clone's antigen is unknown. Including cysteine and phenylalanine, the CDR3 has 16 amino acids. Only CDR3 DNA remains: 48 bases, in frame from the first base. V and J are trimmed by 4 bases and 0 bases, and the gene matches miss 8 bases of the junction. Reading the germline V gene gives CDR1 SGHRS and CDR2 YFSETQ. The entry originates in a study of cytomegalovirus exposure and HLA in healthy donors (dated by TCRdb to the late 2010s). Background on the whole study: According to an earlier analysis of 587 of the donors, 150 million to 200 million T cells yielded 100 million or so unique TCR beta sequences and roughly 280 Gb of sequence data. An early release covering 550 to 700 HLA-typed donors comprised about 320 gigabases of sequencing data and about 90 million unique TCR sequences. Among the roughly 370 genotyped donors, around 81% belonged to the genetic ancestry cluster associated with self-reported Caucasian donors. The aim of the study was to test whether cataloging public T cell receptors could identify signatures of past pathogen exposure. The T cell repertoires of 666 subjects were profiled by immunosequencing and related to cytomegalovirus serostatus. In addition to the first cohort of roughly 670 subjects, a separate validation cohort of around 110 different subjects was used. To predict cytomegalovirus infection status, the study brought together high-throughput TCR immunosequencing, statistical association of individual TCRs with disease status, and machine learning. In a later analysis, previously published TCR beta repertoires from some 640 donors were re-analyzed and high-resolution HLA genotyping was added so that TCR occurrence patterns could be studied. Rather than drawing on any new phenotypic data, the later analysis identified candidate immune exposures from TCR beta sequences and the way those sequences occurred across donors. In an earlier analysis of a few hundred of the donors, high-throughput TCR beta sequencing was used to judge whether each TCR beta V gene segment behaved as functional or pseudogenic. Donor age, sex, ethnicity and CMV serostatus were compiled alongside the repertoire data. A later genetic analysis used genome-wide SNP genotypes for about three fifths of the roughly 700 donors, treating that subset as a discovery cohort. Every repertoire in the discovery cohort had been generated on one and the same sequencing platform. HLA typing covered class I and class II loci at four-digit resolution. The number of typed donors differed by locus: about 629-630 for A, B, C, DRB1 and DQB1; 522 for DQA1; fewer than 610 for DPA1; and approximately 450 for DPB1. Roughly 5 DR-DQ haplotypes were handled as single units for association and clustering because linkage in the cohort was strong. On average, roughly 240,000 unique TCR beta nucleotide sequences were sequenced per donor among 398 genotyped donors of the cohort, with roughly 18% of those sequences being non-productive. The paper's findings and limits, for the study overall: Some IMGT-functional V segments, including TRBV6-2 and TRBV6-3, could not be distinguished by the 87-base-pair reads and were therefore excluded. Specific HLA alleles were associated with 15,000 to 20,000 TCR beta sequences at a false discovery rate of 0.05 in a later analysis. This cohort had only TCR beta chains sequenced, and the lack of alpha or paired-chain data limited which features could be detected. The classifier was reported to diagnose cytomegalovirus status with high specificity and sensitivity in both the original cohort and the validation cohort. Sequencing depth was assumed to be roughly uniform across donors in the presence/absence analyses, though that assumption may not hold. HLA typing was unavailable for some donors at each locus, so association tests used only the typed subset. It was suggested by the authors that the approach could potentially be generalized to other disease states and immunological phenotypes. In a later genetic analysis, fewer N-insertions in productive TCRs were reported among donors in an Asian-associated ancestry cluster than the approximately 630-donor mean. The only immune exposure information available for the cohort was CMV serostatus. Assigning TCR associations to individual alleles was difficult when HLA alleles, especially DR and DQ, strongly co-occurred. Linkage disequilibrium might explain the correlated functional status among segregating V segments, but an unknown experimental factor could not be ruled out. In an earlier analysis of approximately 590 of the donors, most TCR beta V segments appeared in productive rearrangements about 90% or about 30% of the time, broadly matching IMGT annotations. An association between a missense DCLRE1C variant and V-gene and J-gene trimming of TCR beta chains was found in a later genetic analysis and replicated in an independent cohort. A few of the identified cytomegalovirus-associated TCR beta chains were confirmed in vitro to be specific for cytomegalovirus antigens. In a later analysis, TCR association rates were found to vary across HLA loci, with the most associated TCRs seen for DRB1 alleles and the fewest for HLA-C alleles. The study gave a list of under 200 TCR beta chains associated with cytomegalovirus. Most TCR sequences were observed very rarely across donors, whereas some public TCRs were present in many individuals. A further reported finding was that TCR beta sequences accurately predicted the HLA-A and HLA-B alleles for most subjects in the first cohort. A later analysis found that most CMV-associated TCR beta chains appeared HLA-restricted, with HLA associations seemingly driven largely by CMV exposure. In a later analysis, HLA-associated TCR beta chains were found to be more clonally expanded and to have lower generation probabilities than equally common non-associated chains. A cluster of highly shared sequence variants was judged likely to be a technical artifact of the sequencing pipeline. Several of the top co-occurrence clusters appeared to be linked to parvovirus B19, influenza, CMV and Epstein-Barr virus, according to a later analysis. Around 16 rarely observed V segments, including chromosome 9 orphons, were excluded from the earlier analysis of approximately 500 of the donors because counts were too low.

The cohort consisted of approximately 690 healthy bone marrow donors. At the time of sampling, all cohort members were nominally healthy, though unrecorded immune exposures were likely present. The donor was CMV seronegative and belonged to the group of over 300 seronegative cohort members. A peripheral blood sample was collected from each donor, and TCR beta sequencing was performed on peripheral blood mononuclear cells. The Qiagen DNeasy Blood Extraction Kit was used to extract genomic DNA from the blood cell samples. Library construction relied on the immunoSEQ multiplex PCR assay. A mixture of 60 forward primers for TCR Vbeta segments and 13 reverse primers for TCR Jbeta segments was used in the multiplex PCR. Amplification of the CDR3 region of rearranged TCR beta genes was performed with a multiplex PCR assay on genomic DNA. The Illumina HiSeq System was used to sequence the amplified TCR beta libraries as 87-base-pair reads. The paper's processing steps were these. In a later analysis, 77 million or so unique TCR beta chains were counted across the 500 to 850 repertoires, and around 11 million of these chains were shared by at least two donors. A nearest-neighbor algorithm error-corrected the raw reads and collapsed the reads into unique sequences, merging closely related sequences to remove PCR and sequencing errors. CDR3 sequences were aligned to IMGT reference sequences to assign V, D and J gene segments. For a sequence to be retained, at least a six-nucleotide match to both a V gene segment and a J gene segment was required. A rearrangement was called productive if the CDR3 had no stop codons and remained in frame with V and J, and every other rearrangement was called non-productive. CDR3 was defined by IMGT convention, running from the second conserved V-encoded cysteine to the conserved J-encoded phenylalanine. The earlier analysis of approximately 590 of the donors excluded any sequence lacking an unambiguous match to a single V gene segment. An earlier analysis of several hundred of the donors classified V segments as functional when productive rearrangements were above 56.7% and as segregating when the standard deviation between donors was above 5%. To diagnose cytomegalovirus status from the catalog of TCR beta chain sequences, a statistical classification framework was built. In a later analysis, TCR nucleotide sequences were compared against IMGT/GENE-DB human TR gene sequences so that V and J genes could be assigned. The TCRdist pipeline was used in a later analysis to assign CDR3 sequences and most-parsimonious VDJ recombination scenarios. In a later analysis, each TCR beta chain was defined by its CDR3 amino acid sequence together with its V-gene family, and reads lacking a unique V-gene family were excluded. To address suspected cross-contamination and a sequencing artifact, a later analysis removed a few hundred highly shared, low-generation-probability nucleotide sequences. In a later analysis, a clonal expansion index for each public chain was calculated from normalized within-repertoire ranks of inferred template counts. Generation probabilities in a later analysis came from a VDJ recombination model fitted to out-of-frame rearrangements, and those results were checked against IGoR. A later analysis scored TCR-TCR, TCR-HLA and TCR-CMV co-occurrence with hypergeometric tests, applying a repertoire-size bias correction to TCR pairs. False discovery rates were estimated in a later analysis by permuting HLA or CMV assignments 20 times. In a later analysis, co-occurring TCRs were grouped using DBSCAN, and TCRdist sequence similarity was added for clustering within HLA-allele-positive subsets. For co-occurrence clustering, repertoires with fewer than 30,000 or more than 120,000 public chains were excluded, along with 4 to 6 repertoires with anomalous nucleotide sharing. In TCRdb, the immuneACCESS table is reduced to in-frame sequences with V and J assigned. These tables do not hold every clone; where another copy was compared, an unresolved V gene accounts for under half, and the others remain unexplained. V, J and clone size derive from that table, while D and trimming were established from the DNA sequence. The sample table includes 150,000 or so clones. The ten biggest clones cover 1.5% to 2% of the sample.

The chain was built from TRBV5-1 and TRBJ2-3, with TRBD2 identical over 7 junction bases. The material sequenced was PBMCs. The sequence came from a woman in her forties or fifties in good health and CMV-seronegative. The DNA is as follows: TGCGCCAGCAGCGGGAGGGCCAGGGCCAGCACAGATACGCAGTATTTT. It is translated as CASSGRARASTDTQYF.